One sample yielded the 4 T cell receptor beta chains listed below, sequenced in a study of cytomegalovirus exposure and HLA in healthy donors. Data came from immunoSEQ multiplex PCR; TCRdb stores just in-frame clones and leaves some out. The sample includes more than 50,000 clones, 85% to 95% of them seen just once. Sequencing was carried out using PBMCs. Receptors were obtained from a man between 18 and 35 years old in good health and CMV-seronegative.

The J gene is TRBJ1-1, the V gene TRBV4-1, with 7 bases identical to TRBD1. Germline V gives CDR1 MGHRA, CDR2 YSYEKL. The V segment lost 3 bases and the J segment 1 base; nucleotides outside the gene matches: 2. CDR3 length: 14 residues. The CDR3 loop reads CASSQGDRNTEAFF. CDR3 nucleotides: TGCGCCAGCAGCCAGGGGGACAGGAACACTGAAGCTTTCTTT.

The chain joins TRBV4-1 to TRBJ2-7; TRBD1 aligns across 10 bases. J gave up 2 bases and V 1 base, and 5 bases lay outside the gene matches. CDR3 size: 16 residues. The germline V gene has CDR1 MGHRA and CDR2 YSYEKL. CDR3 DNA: TGCGCCAGCAGCCAAGGGGACAGGGGAGTTACCTACGAGCAGTACTTC. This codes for CASSQGDRGVTYEQYF.

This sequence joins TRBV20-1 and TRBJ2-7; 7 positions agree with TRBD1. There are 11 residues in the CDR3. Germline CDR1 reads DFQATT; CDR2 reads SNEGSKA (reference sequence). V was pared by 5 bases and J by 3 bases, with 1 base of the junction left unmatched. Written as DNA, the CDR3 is TGCAGTGCTCGGGACAGCTACGAGCAGTACTTC. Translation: CSARDSYEQYF.

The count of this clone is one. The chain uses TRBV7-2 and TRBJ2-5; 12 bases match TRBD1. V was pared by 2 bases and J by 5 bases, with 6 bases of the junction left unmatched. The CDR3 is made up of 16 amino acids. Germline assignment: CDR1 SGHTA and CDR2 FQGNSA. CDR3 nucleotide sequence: TGTGCCAGCAGCTTACTGGGGACAGGGGGCGGCGAGACCCAGTACTTC. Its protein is CASSLLGTGGGETQYF.